The TCR beta chain under discussion was sequenced for a study of tumor and adjacent non-tumor tissue in lung cancer. Overall study: Aged roughly 30 to 85 years, patients included under 13 men and 5 women with stage I to III disease.

Germline values: CDR1 DFQATT, CDR2 SNEGSKA (reference sequence). The V gene lost 0 bases and the J gene lost 8 bases, with 13 bases spanning the gap. The CDR3 runs to 14 residues. No cell sorting was done before RNA was extracted from the tissue. Distant lung tissue was collected more than 3 cm away from the tumor edge. As to this clonotype: The target antigen is unknown. A much more abundant neighbour one base away suggests this may be a read error.

General observations from the study: Tumor tissue had significantly higher TCR diversity than normal lung. Higher tumor TCR diversity was associated with shorter survival.

The library came from three nested PCR rounds adapted from ARM-PCR protocols. TCRdb reprocessed the multiplex PCR reads with MiXCR, giving one entry per CDR3 protein. This sample yields approximately 47,000 distinct CDR3 sequences, of which around 64% are seen a single time; roughly 31% belongs to the top ten. Sequencing was carried out using distant non-tumor lung tissue. The gene calls are TRBV20-1 and TRBJ2-2; the D is unclear. This TCR derives from a woman between 70 and 85 years old with non-small cell lung cancer. CDR3 coding DNA: TGCAGTGCTAGAGATGAACCAGTGGGAGGGGAGCTGTTTTTT. Its protein product is CSARDEPVGGELFF.